The sequence of this TCR beta chain was determined in a study of lymphopenia after photon versus proton radiotherapy. Notes on the study in general: Larger post-nadir TCR diversity loss correlated inversely with survival in deceased patients. Better survival with proton therapy was suggested as possible, not demonstrated.

Using immunoSEQ multiplex PCR, the repertoire was profiled, and TCRdb retains in-frame clones only, with some absent. The sample has 25,000 to 30,000 clones; just under 90% are singletons. The CDR3 sequence is 14 residues long. Trimming shortened V by 8 bases and J by 5 bases, and 16 bases separated the two germline ends. Germline CDR1 is ENHRY and CDR2 is SYGVKD. As concerns this clone: Its matching antigen is unknown.

V and J are TRBV10-3 and TRBJ2-1, with D maybe TRBD1 (6 bases). The sample in question was peripheral blood, obtained from a patient treated with proton-based radiotherapy. This TCR was sampled from a woman in her fifties or sixties with cholangiocarcinoma. Some clones in this sample may be carry-over from other donors' samples. DNA for the CDR3: TGTGCCATCTCACGACAGGAGGTTAACAATGAGCAGTTCTTC. Amino acid sequence: CAISRQEVNNEQFF.